This T cell receptor beta chain was profiled in a study of shared T cell receptors in the human thymus. Using immunoSEQ multiplex PCR, the repertoire was profiled, and TCRdb retains in-frame clones only, with some absent. The data hold some 660,000 clones, with around 87% observed a single time. The CDR3 totals 16 residues. Trimming removed 1 base at V and 6 bases at J, with 19 bases between. Germline V CDR1 and CDR2: SGHDN, FVKESK. The sample also formed part of further work on human thymus T cells. Per that study: Congenital heart defects were the reason for the corrective surgery that the donors, healthy Finnish infants, were having. Thymic material originated from resections removed in the course of corrective heart surgery. Thymic and blood repertoires appeared to carry a bias in their V and J gene usage. Related research described strongly overlapping thymic repertoires in unrelated people.

The receptor's source is a boy under two years old with a congenital heart defect. The V call is TRBV14, the J call TRBJ2-7; perhaps TRBD1 as D (7 bases). The material sequenced was thymocytes. The CDR3 loop is CASSQGRRGRMSEQYF. In nucleotides, the CDR3 is TGTGCCAGCAGCCAAGGAAGGAGGGGGCGCATGTCCGAGCAGTACTTC.